This T cell receptor beta chain was sequenced during a study of CD8+CD57+ T cells in acquired aplastic anemia. Genomic DNA, serving as template, underwent TCR beta VDJ and CDR3 profiling. Each CDR3 protein is one row after TCRdb ran MiXCR on the reads. Here the sample spans roughly 260,000 distinct CDR3 sequences, roughly half being singletons. The length of the CDR3 is 15 residues. CDR1 SGDLS and CDR2 YYNGEE come from the germline V gene. Losses at the gene ends were 0 bases for V and 8 bases for J; bases not matched to a gene: 6. Patients chosen for sequencing had shown CD8+CD57+ cell expansion by flow cytometry.

V gene TRBV9 combines with J gene TRBJ2-1; TRBD2 matches at 9 bases. Sequenced sample: sorted CD4+, CD8+, or CD8+CD57+ T cells (not recorded which) from PBMCs. The receptor comes from a human donor with aplastic anemia. CDR3 nucleotides: TGTGCCAGCAGCGTAGGGCCAGCGGGAGGTGATGAGCAGTTCTTC. This translates into CASSVGPAGGDEQFF.